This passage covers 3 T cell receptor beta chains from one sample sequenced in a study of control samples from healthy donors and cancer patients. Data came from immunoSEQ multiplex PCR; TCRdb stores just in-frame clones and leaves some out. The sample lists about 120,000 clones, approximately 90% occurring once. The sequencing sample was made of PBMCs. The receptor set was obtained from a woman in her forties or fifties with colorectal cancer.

As DNA, the CDR3 is TGTGCCAGCAGCTTACTGGCGCGATTCGAGCAGTACTTC. Its translation: CASSLLARFEQYF. The rearrangement uses TRBV11-1 and TRBJ2-7; no reliable D call. The germline V gene encodes CDR1 SGHAT and CDR2 FQDESV (reference sequence). V was trimmed by 2 bases and J by 6 bases, leaving 11 bases between them. The CDR3 totals 13 residues.

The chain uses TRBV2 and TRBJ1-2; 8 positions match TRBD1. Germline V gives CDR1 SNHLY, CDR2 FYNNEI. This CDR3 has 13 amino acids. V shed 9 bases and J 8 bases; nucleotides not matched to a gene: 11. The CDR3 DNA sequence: TGTGCCAGTGACAGGGGCCCGGCGGGAGGCTACACCTTC. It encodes CASDRGPAGGYTF.

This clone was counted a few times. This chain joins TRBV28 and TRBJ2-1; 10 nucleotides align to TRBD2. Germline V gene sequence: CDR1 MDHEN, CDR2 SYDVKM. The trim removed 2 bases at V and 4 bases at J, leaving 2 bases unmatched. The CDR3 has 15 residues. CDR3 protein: CASSLPSGGYNEQFF. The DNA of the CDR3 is TGTGCCAGCAGTTTACCTAGCGGGGGTTACAATGAGCAGTTCTTC.